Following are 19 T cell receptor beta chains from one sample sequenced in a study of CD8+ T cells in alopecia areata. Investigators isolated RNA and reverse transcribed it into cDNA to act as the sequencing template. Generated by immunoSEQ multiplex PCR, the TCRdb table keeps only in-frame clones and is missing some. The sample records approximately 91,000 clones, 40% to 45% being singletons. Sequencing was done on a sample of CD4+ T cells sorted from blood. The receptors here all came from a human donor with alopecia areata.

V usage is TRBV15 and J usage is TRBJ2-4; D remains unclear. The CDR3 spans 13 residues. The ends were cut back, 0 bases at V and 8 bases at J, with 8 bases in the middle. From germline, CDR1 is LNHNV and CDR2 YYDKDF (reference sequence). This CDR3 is CATSRDGQDIQYF. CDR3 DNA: TGTGCCACCAGCAGAGATGGTCAGGACATTCAGTACTTC.

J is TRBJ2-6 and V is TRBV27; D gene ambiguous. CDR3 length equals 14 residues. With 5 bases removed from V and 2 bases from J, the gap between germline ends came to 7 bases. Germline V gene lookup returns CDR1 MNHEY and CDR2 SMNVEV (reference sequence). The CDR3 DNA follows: TGTGCCAGCAGTCCCGAAGCTGGGGCCAACGTCCTGACTTTC. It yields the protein CASSPEAGANVLTF.

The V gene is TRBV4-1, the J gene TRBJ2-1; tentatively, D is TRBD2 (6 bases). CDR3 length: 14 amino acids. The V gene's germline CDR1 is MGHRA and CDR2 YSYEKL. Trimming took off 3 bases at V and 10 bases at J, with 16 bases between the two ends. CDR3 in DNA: TGCGCCAGCAGCCAGAGTAGCGGTTCCCGGGAGCAGTTCTTC. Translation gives CASSQSSGSREQFF.

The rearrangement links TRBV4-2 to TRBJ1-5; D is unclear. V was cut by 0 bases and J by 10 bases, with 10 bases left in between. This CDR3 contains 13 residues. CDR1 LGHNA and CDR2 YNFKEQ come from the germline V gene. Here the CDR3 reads CASSQDRGRPQHF. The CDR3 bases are TGTGCCAGCAGCCAAGATCGCGGTCGTCCCCAGCATTTT.

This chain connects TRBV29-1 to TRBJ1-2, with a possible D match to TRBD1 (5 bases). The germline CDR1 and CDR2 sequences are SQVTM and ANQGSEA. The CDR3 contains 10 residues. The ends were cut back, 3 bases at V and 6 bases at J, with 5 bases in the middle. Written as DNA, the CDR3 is TGCAGCGTTGAGGGGGATGGCTACACCTTC. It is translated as CSVEGDGYTF.

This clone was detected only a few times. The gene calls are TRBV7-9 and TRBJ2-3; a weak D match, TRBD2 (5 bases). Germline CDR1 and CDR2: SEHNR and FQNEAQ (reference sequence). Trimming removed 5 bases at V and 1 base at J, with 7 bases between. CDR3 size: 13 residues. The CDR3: CASSLGGTDTQYF. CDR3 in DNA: TGTGCCAGCAGCCTGGGAGGCACAGATACGCAGTATTTT.

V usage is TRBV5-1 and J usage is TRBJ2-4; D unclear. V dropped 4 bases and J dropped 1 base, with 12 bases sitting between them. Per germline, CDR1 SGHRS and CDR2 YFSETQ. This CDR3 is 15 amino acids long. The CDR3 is CASSPLSRAKNIQYF. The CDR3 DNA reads TGCGCCAGCAGCCCACTCTCCAGGGCCAAAAACATTCAGTACTTC. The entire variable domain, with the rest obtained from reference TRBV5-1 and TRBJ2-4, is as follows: KAGVTQTPRYLIKTRGQQVTLSCSPISGHRSVSWYQQTPGQGLQFLFEYFSETQRNKGNFPGRFSGRQFSNSRSEMNVSTLELGDSALYLCASSPLSRAKNIQYFGAGTRLSVL.

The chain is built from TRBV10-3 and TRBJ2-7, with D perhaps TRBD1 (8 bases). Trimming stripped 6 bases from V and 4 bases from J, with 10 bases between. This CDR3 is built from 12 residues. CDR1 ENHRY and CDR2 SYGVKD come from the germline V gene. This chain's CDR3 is CAIRQGGYEQYF. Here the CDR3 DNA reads TGTGCCATCAGACAGGGGGGGTACGAGCAGTACTTC.

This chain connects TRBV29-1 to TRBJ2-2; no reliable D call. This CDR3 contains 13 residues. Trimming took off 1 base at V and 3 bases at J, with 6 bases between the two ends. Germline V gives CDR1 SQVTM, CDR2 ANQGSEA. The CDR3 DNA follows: TGCAGCGTTGAAGTGGGGTACACCGGGGAGCTGTTTTTT. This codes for CSVEVGYTGELFF.

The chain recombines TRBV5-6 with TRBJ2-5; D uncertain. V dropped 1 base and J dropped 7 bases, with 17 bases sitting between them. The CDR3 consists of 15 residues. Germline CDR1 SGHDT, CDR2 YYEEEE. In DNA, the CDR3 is TGTGCCAGCAGCTTGAGCACACAGAGGTATACGACCCAGTACTTC. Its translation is CASSLSTQRYTTQYF.

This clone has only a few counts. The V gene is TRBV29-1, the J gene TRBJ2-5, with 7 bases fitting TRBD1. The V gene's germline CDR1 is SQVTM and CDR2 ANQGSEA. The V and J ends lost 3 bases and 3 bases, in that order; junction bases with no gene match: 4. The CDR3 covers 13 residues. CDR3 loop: CSVERGRKETQYF. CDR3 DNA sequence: TGCAGCGTTGAGAGGGGGCGCAAAGAGACCCAGTACTTC.

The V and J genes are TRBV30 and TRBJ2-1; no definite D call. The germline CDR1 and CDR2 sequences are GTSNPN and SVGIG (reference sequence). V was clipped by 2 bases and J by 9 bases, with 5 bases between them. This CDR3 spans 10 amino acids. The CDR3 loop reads CAWSQIEQFF. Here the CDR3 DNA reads TGTGCCTGGAGTCAAATTGAGCAGTTCTTC.

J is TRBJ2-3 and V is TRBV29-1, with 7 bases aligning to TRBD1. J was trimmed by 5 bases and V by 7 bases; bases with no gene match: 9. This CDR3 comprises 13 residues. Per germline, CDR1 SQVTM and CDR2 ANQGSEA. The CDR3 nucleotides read TGCAGCGGGGCGCCCTCAGGGGGAGATACGCAGTATTTT. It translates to CSGAPSGGDTQYF.

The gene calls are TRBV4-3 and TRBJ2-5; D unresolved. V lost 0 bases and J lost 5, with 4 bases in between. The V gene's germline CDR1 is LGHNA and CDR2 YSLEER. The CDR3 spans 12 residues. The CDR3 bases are TGCGCCAGCAGCCAAGATCGGGAGACCCAGTACTTC. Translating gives CASSQDRETQYF.

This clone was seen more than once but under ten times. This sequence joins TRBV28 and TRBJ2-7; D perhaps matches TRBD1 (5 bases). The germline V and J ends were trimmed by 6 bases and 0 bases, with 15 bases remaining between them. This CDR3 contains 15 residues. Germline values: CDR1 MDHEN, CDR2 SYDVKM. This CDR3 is CASSSPTGSSYEQYF. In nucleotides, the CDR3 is TGTGCCAGCAGCTCTCCTACAGGTAGCTCCTACGAGCAGTACTTC.

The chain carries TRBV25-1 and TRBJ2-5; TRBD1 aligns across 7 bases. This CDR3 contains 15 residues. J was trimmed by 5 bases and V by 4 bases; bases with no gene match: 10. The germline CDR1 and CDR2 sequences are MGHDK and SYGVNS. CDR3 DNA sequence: TGTGCCAGCAGTGCCCACAGGGGCGAGGTGGAGACCCAGTACTTC. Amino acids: CASSAHRGEVETQYF.

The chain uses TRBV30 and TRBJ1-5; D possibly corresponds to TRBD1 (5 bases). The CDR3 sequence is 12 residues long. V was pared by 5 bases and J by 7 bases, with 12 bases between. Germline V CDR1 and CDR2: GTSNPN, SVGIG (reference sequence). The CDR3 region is CAWGGDHQPQHF. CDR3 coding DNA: TGTGCCTGGGGAGGGGATCACCAGCCCCAGCATTTT.

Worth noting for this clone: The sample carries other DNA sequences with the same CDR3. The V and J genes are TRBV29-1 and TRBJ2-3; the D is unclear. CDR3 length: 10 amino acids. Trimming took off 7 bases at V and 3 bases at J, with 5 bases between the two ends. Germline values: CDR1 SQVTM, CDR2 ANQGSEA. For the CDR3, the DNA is TGCAGCGCGCTTACAGATACGCAGTATTTT. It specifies CSALTDTQYF.

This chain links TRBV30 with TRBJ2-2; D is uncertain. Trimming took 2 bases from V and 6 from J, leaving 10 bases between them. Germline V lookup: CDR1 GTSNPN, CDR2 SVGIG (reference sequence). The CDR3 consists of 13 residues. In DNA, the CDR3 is TGTGCCTGGAGTCCTACTAAGGCCGGGGAGCTGTTTTTT. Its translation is CAWSPTKAGELFF.